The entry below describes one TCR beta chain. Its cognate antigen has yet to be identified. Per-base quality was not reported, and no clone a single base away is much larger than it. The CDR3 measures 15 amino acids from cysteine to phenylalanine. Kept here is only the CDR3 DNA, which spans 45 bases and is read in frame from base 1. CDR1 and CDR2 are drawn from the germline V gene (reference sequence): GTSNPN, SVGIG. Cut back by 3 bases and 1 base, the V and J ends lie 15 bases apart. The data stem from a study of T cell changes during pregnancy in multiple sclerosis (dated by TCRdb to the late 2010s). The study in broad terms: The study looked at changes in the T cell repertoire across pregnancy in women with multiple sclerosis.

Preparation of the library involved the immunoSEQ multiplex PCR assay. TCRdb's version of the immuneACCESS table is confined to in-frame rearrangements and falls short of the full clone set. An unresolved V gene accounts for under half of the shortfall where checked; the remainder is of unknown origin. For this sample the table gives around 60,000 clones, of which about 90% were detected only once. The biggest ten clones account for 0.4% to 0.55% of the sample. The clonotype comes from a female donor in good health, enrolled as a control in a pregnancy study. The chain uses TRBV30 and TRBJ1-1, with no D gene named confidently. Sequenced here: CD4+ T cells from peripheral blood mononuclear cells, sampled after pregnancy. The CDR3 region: CAWRDPGFGNTEAFF. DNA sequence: TGTGCCTGGAGGGATCCGGGGTTTGGGAACACTGAAGCTTTCTTT.